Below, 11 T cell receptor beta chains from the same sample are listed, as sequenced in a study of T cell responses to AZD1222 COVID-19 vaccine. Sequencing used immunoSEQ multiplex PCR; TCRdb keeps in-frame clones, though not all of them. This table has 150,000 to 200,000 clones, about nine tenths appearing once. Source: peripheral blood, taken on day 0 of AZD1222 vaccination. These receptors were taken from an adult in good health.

The DNA of the CDR3 is TGTGCCAGCAGCAGGGACAGGGGAGATGGCTACACCTTC. Translated: CASSRDRGDGYTF. The rearrangement links TRBV9 to TRBJ1-2, with 10 bases that match TRBD1. Germline loops: CDR1 SGDLS, CDR2 YYNGEE. The CDR3 contains 13 residues. After removal of 4 bases from V and 6 bases from J, the junction contained 3 bases not matched to a gene.

CDR3 region: CASSDTAAAAFF. For the CDR3, the DNA is TGTGCCAGCAGCGATACAGCGGCGGCAGCTTTCTTT. The V gene is TRBV28, the J gene TRBJ1-1, with no clear D. From germline, CDR1 is MDHEN and CDR2 SYDVKM. Trimming pared 6 bases from V and 10 bases from J, leaving 15 bases between. This CDR3 region has 12 residues.

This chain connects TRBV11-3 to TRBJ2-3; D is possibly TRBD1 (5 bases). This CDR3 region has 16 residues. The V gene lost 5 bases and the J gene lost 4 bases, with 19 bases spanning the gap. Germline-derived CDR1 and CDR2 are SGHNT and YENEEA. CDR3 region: CASSERTPRGPDTQYF. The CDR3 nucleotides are TGTGCCAGCAGCGAGAGGACACCAAGGGGTCCAGATACGCAGTATTTT.

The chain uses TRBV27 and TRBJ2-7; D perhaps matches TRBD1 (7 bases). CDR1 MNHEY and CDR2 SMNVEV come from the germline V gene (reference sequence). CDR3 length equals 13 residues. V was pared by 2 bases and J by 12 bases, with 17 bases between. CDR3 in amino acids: CASSLGGGASLYF. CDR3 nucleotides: TGTGCCAGCAGTTTAGGAGGGGGCGCCAGTCTGTACTTC.

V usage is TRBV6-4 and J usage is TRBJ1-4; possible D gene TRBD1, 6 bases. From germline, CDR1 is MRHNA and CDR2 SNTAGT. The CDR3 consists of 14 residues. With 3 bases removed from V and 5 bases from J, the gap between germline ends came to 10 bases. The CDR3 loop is CASSERQENEKLFF. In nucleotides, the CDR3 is TGTGCCAGCAGTGAACGACAGGAGAATGAAAAACTGTTTTTT.

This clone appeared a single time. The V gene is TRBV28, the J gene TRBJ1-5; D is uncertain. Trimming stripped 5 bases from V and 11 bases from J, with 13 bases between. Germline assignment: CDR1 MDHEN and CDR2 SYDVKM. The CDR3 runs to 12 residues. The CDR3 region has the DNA TGTGCCAGCAGTCCCCCCAGTAGGGCCCAGCATTTT. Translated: CASSPPSRAQHF.

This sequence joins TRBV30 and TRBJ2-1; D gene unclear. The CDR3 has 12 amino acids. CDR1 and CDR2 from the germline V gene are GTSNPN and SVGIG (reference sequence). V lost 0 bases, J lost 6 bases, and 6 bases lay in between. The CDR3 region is CAWSVPGNEQFF. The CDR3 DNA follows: TGTGCCTGGAGTGTACCAGGCAATGAGCAGTTCTTC.

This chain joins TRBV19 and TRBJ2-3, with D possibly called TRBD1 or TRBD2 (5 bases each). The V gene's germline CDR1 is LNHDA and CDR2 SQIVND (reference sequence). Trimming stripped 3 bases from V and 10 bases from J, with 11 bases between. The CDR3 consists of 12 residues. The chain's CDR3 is CASSMLWGPQYF. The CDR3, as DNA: TGTGCCAGTAGTATGTTGTGGGGACCGCAGTATTTT.

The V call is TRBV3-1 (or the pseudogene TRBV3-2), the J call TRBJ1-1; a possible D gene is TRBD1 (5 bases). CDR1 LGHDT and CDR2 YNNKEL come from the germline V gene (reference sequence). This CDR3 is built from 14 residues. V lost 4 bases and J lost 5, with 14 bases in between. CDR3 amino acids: CASSPARGMTEAFF. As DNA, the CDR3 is TGTGCCAGCAGCCCGGCGCGGGGGATGACTGAAGCTTTCTTT.

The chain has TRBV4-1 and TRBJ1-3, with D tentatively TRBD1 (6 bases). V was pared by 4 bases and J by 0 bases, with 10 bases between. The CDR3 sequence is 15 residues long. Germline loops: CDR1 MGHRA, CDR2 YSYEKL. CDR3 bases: TGCGCCAGCAGCCCAGGACAGTCCTCTGGAAACACCATATATTTT. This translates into CASSPGQSSGNTIYF.

CDR3 sequence: CASSPETSAYNEQFF. CDR3 sequence (DNA): TGTGCCAGCAGTCCGGAGACTAGCGCCTACAATGAGCAGTTCTTC. The chain joins TRBV27 to TRBJ2-1, with TRBD2 identical over 8 bases. CDR1 is MNHEY, CDR2 SMNVEV, per germline (reference sequence). There are 15 residues in the CDR3. V was pared by 5 bases and J by 2 bases, with 5 bases of the junction left unmatched.